A single T cell receptor beta chain is shown here with its context. V was pared by 3 bases and J by 0 bases, with 1 base of the junction left unmatched. This CDR3 is 15 amino acids long. Germline CDR1 and CDR2: LNHDA and SQIVND (reference sequence). The data were obtained in a study of OX40 agonist ivuxolimab in advanced cancers. TCRdb's table, derived via immunoSEQ multiplex PCR, lists solely in-frame clones and lacks some. Of around 17,000 clones listed, roughly 73% are singletons. Sample: CD4+ or CD8+ T cells sorted from blood, taken in a trial of the OX40 agonist ivuxolimab. V and J are TRBV19 and TRBJ2-1; TRBD1 matches at 8 bases. This receptor was obtained from an adult with an advanced solid tumor such as melanoma, head and neck, liver or kidney cancer. In DNA, the CDR3 is TGTGCCAGTAGTATGGGACAGGACTCCTACAATGAGCAGTTCTTC. Translation: CASSMGQDSYNEQFF.